This T cell receptor beta chain was obtained from a study of OX40 agonist ivuxolimab in advanced cancers. On the study more broadly: Patients got intravenous ivuxolimab at 0.01 to 10 mg/kg every 2 weeks.

CDR3 length: 12 amino acids. V was trimmed by 6 bases and J by 10 bases, leaving 13 bases between them. The germline gives CDR1 MDHEN, CDR2 SYDVKM. In the case of this clone: The antigen remains unidentified.

Data came from immunoSEQ multiplex PCR; TCRdb stores just in-frame clones and leaves some out. The table lists some 35,000 clones, around three quarters of them singletons. Study-wide findings and caveats: At doses 0.1 to 3.0 mg/kg, CD4+ and CD8+ clones expanded.

The chain recombines TRBV28 with TRBJ2-1; D ambiguous. The sample was CD4+ or CD8+ T cells sorted from blood, taken in a trial of the OX40 agonist ivuxolimab. The sequence was collected from an adult with an advanced solid tumor such as melanoma, head and neck, liver or kidney cancer. The CDR3 region has the DNA TGTGCCAGCAGGGGATCGTTCGGGGAGCAGTTCTTC. Its translation is CASRGSFGEQFF.